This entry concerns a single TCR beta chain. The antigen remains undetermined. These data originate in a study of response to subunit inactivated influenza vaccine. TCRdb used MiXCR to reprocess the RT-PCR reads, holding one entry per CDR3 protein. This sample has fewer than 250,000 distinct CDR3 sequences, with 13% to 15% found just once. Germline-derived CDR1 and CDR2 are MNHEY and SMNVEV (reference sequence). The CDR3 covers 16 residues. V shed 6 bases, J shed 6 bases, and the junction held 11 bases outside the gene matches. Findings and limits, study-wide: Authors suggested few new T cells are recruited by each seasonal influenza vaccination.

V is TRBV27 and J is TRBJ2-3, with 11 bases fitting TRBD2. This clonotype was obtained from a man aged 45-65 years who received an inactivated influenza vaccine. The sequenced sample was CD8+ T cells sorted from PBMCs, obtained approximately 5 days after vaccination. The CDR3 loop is CASSPFSGGAWDTQYF. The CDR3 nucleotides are TGTGCCAGCAGCCCCTTTAGCGGGGGGGCCTGGGATACGCAGTATTTT.